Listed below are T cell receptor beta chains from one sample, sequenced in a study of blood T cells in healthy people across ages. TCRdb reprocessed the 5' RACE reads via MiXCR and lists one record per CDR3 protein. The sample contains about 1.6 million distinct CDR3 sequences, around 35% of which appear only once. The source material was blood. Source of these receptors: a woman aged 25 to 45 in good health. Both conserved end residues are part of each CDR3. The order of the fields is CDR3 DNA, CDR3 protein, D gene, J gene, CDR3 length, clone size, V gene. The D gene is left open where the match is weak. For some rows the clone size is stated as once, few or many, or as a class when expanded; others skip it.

CDR3 DNA: TGTGCCAGCAGTGAAGGAGAGGGAGGTGGCAATGAGCAGTTCTTC
CDR3 protein: CASSEGEGGGNEQFF
D gene: .
J gene: TRBJ2-1
CDR3 length: 15
clone size: .
V gene: TRBV6-4

CDR3 DNA: TGCAGTGCTAGACAGGGGGCGGCCACCGGGGAGCTGTTTTTT
CDR3 protein: CSARQGAATGELFF
D gene: TRBD1
J gene: TRBJ2-2
CDR3 length: 14
clone size: once
V gene: TRBV20-1

CDR3 DNA: TGTGCCGGCAGCTTAGCCGGGAGGCTCTCCTACGAGCAGTACTTC
CDR3 protein: CAGSLAGRLSYEQYF
D gene: TRBD2
J gene: TRBJ2-7
CDR3 length: 15
clone size: .
V gene: TRBV7-2

CDR3 DNA: TGTGCCATCAGGGGGGACAGGGGCTCCTACAATGAGCAGTTCTTC
CDR3 protein: CAIRGDRGSYNEQFF
D gene: TRBD1
J gene: TRBJ2-1
CDR3 length: 15
clone size: few
V gene: TRBV10-3

CDR3 DNA: TGTGCCAGCAGTTTAGTCAGCCCGGCGAACTACACCTTC
CDR3 protein: CASSLVSPANYTF
D gene: .
J gene: TRBJ1-2
CDR3 length: 13
clone size: .
V gene: TRBV12-3/TRBV12-4

CDR3 DNA: TGCAGCGTTGCCTTAGGAGGGGGGGAGCAGTACTTC
CDR3 protein: CSVALGGGEQYF
D gene: .
J gene: TRBJ2-7
CDR3 length: 12
clone size: many
V gene: TRBV29-1

CDR3 DNA: TGTGCCAGCAGTTCCCCTGGACAGTCCCAAGAGACCCAGTACTTC
CDR3 protein: CASSSPGQSQETQYF
D gene: .
J gene: TRBJ2-5
CDR3 length: 15
clone size: few
V gene: TRBV12-3/TRBV12-4

CDR3 DNA: TGTGCCAGCGCCCGGGGGGAGGGAAGCACTGAAGCTTTCTTT
CDR3 protein: CASARGEGSTEAFF
D gene: .
J gene: TRBJ1-1
CDR3 length: 14
clone size: few
V gene: TRBV7-6

CDR3 DNA: TGTGCCAGCAGCCCCCACGGGCCCGACCACAATGAGCAGTTCTTC
CDR3 protein: CASSPHGPDHNEQFF
D gene: .
J gene: TRBJ2-1
CDR3 length: 15
clone size: few
V gene: TRBV21-1

CDR3 DNA: TGCAGTGCTAGCGAGGGCGGCTACACCTTC
CDR3 protein: CSASEGGYTF
D gene: .
J gene: TRBJ1-2
CDR3 length: 10
clone size: .
V gene: TRBV20-1

CDR3 DNA: TGTGCCAGCAGACAGGTTTTCGAAAAACTGTTTTTT
CDR3 protein: CASRQVFEKLFF
D gene: .
J gene: TRBJ1-4
CDR3 length: 12
clone size: .
V gene: TRBV6-1

CDR3 DNA: TGTGCCAGCAGCCAAGGGGGGACAGCCGAAGCTTTCTTT
CDR3 protein: CASSQGGTAEAFF
D gene: TRBD1
J gene: TRBJ1-1
CDR3 length: 13
clone size: .
V gene: TRBV3-1

CDR3 DNA: TGTGCCAGCAGCTTATCGTACGAGCGGTACTTC
CDR3 protein: CASSLSYERYF
D gene: .
J gene: TRBJ2-7
CDR3 length: 11
clone size: .
V gene: TRBV7-8

CDR3 DNA: TGTGCCAGCAGCCCCAGGGACAGTTCTCACTATGGCTACACCTTC
CDR3 protein: CASSPRDSSHYGYTF
D gene: TRBD1
J gene: TRBJ1-2
CDR3 length: 15
clone size: .
V gene: TRBV5-5

CDR3 DNA: TGTGCCAGCAGCGCTACCGGGTTATCCTACGAGCAGTACTTC
CDR3 protein: CASSATGLSYEQYF
D gene: .
J gene: TRBJ2-7
CDR3 length: 14
clone size: .
V gene: TRBV5-6

CDR3 DNA: TGTGCCAGCAGCAGCCAACTAGCGGGAGTAGAGACCCAGTACTTC
CDR3 protein: CASSSQLAGVETQYF
D gene: .
J gene: TRBJ2-5
CDR3 length: 15
clone size: .
V gene: TRBV21-1

CDR3 DNA: TGTGCCAGTAGTAGACTGGGGGCAGGGGGTCGGGAGACCCAGTACTTC
CDR3 protein: CASSRLGAGGRETQYF
D gene: TRBD1
J gene: TRBJ2-5
CDR3 length: 16
clone size: .
V gene: TRBV19

CDR3 DNA: TGTGCCAGCAGCTTAATTCCGGGGGCCCACGAGCAGTACTTC
CDR3 protein: CASSLIPGAHEQYF
D gene: .
J gene: TRBJ2-7
CDR3 length: 14
clone size: few
V gene: TRBV7-6

CDR3 DNA: TGCGCCAGCAGCTTGTCTTGGGGACGCTCCTACAATGAGCAGTTCTTC
CDR3 protein: CASSLSWGRSYNEQFF
D gene: .
J gene: TRBJ2-1
CDR3 length: 16
clone size: .
V gene: TRBV5-1

CDR3 DNA: TGCGCCAGCAGCCAACGACGGGAGGGGATCACAGATACGCAGTATTTT
CDR3 protein: CASSQRREGITDTQYF
D gene: TRBD2
J gene: TRBJ2-3
CDR3 length: 16
clone size: many
V gene: TRBV4-1

CDR3 DNA: TGTGCCAGCAGCTTAGGGGGGACTAGCGGGAGGGGGGTCTACAATGAGCAGTTCTTC
CDR3 protein: CASSLGGTSGRGVYNEQFF
D gene: TRBD2
J gene: TRBJ2-1
CDR3 length: 19
clone size: .
V gene: TRBV7-2

CDR3 DNA: TGTGCCAGCAGTTACTCGAGGACAGTCGGCTATGGCTACACCTTC
CDR3 protein: CASSYSRTVGYGYTF
D gene: .
J gene: TRBJ1-2
CDR3 length: 15
clone size: .
V gene: TRBV6-2/TRBV6-3

CDR3 DNA: TGTGCCAGCAGTCACTCCGGAGGGACAGGCACCTACGAGCAGTACTTC
CDR3 protein: CASSHSGGTGTYEQYF
D gene: TRBD1
J gene: TRBJ2-7
CDR3 length: 16
clone size: .
V gene: TRBV28

CDR3 DNA: TGTGCCAGCAGTTTCGGACAGGTTTTCGGGGAGCTGTTTTTT
CDR3 protein: CASSFGQVFGELFF
D gene: TRBD1
J gene: TRBJ2-2
CDR3 length: 14
clone size: .
V gene: TRBV27

CDR3 DNA: TGTGCCAGCAGCCCGGATTCACTCCTCCAGCAGTACTTC
CDR3 protein: CASSPDSLLQQYF
D gene: .
J gene: TRBJ2-7
CDR3 length: 13
clone size: many
V gene: TRBV3-1

CDR3 DNA: TGTGCCAGCAGCGAGGGGGACTCCCGCGGAGGCTACACCTTC
CDR3 protein: CASSEGDSRGGYTF
D gene: .
J gene: TRBJ1-2
CDR3 length: 14
clone size: few
V gene: TRBV2

CDR3 DNA: TGTGCTAGTGGTATGGGACAGGGGGGGGATGAGCAGTTCTTC
CDR3 protein: CASGMGQGGDEQFF
D gene: TRBD1
J gene: TRBJ2-1
CDR3 length: 14
clone size: many
V gene: TRBV12-5

CDR3 DNA: TGTGCCATCAGTGAGTCTCGACTAAACGAGCAGTACTTC
CDR3 protein: CAISESRLNEQYF
D gene: .
J gene: TRBJ2-7
CDR3 length: 13
clone size: few
V gene: TRBV10-3

CDR3 DNA: TGTGCCAGCAGCTCATTCAGGGAATTGAACACTGAAGCTTTCTTT
CDR3 protein: CASSSFRELNTEAFF
D gene: .
J gene: TRBJ1-1
CDR3 length: 15
clone size: .
V gene: TRBV21-1

CDR3 DNA: TGTGCCAGCAACTTGGAGACCCTTACCTCCTACGGGCAGTACTTC
CDR3 protein: CASNLETLTSYGQYF
D gene: .
J gene: TRBJ2-7
CDR3 length: 15
clone size: .
V gene: TRBV5-5

CDR3 DNA: TGTGCCAGCAGCTTACGGGAGGCCCGGGAAAATGAGCAGTTCTTC
CDR3 protein: CASSLREARENEQFF
D gene: TRBD2
J gene: TRBJ2-1
CDR3 length: 15
clone size: few
V gene: TRBV7-6

CDR3 DNA: TGTGCCAGCAGTCCCCCGGGACAGGGGTATATCCTAGGCGAGCAGTACTTC
CDR3 protein: CASSPPGQGYILGEQYF
D gene: TRBD1
J gene: TRBJ2-7
CDR3 length: 17
clone size: few
V gene: TRBV28